Sequencing of this T cell receptor (beta chain) was carried out in a study of glioma-infiltrating T cells after dendritic cell vaccination. CDR3 size: 15 residues. CDR1 and CDR2 from the germline V gene are MNHNS and SASEGT. With 3 bases removed from V and 4 bases from J, the gap between germline ends came to 15 bases. Of note for this clone: What it binds is unknown.

General observations from the study: No direct clonality-survival link was found; a diverse polyclonal response may matter.

The primer mix had 60 V beta and 13 J beta primers. The protocol was immunoSEQ multiplex PCR, while the TCRdb copy is restricted to in-frame clones and leaves out a portion. The sample contains 25,000 to 35,000 clones, 90% to 95% of which appear only once. Sequencing was performed on blood, taken before dendritic cell vaccination. The V gene is TRBV6-1, the J gene TRBJ1-2, with D uncertain. This receptor was obtained from a human donor with glioblastoma. Here the CDR3 reads CASSEEPSGGYGYTF. The CDR3 DNA is TGTGCCAGCAGTGAGGAACCAAGTGGCGGCTATGGCTACACCTTC.